Listed below are T cell receptor beta chains from one sample, sequenced in a study of shared clonotypes between healthy human individuals. Sequenced by immunoSEQ multiplex PCR; TCRdb stores in-frame clones only, minus some. The table has over 850,000 clones, approximately 80% seen once; the top ten hold roughly 0.57%. Sequencing input: memory CD4+ T cells from PBMCs. These receptors all come from a young man in good health. Some clones in this sample may be carry-over from other donors' samples. CDR3s include the opening cysteine and the closing phenylalanine or tryptophan. The order of the fields is V gene, clone size, J gene, D gene, CDR3 protein, CDR3 DNA. The D gene is left open where the match is weak. Clone size is not always given. Where it is, it says once, few, many or a class for expanded clones.

>TRBV15|once|TRBJ2-7|NA
CATSRPYVGVYEQYF
TGTGCCACCAGCAGGCCCTACGTTGGGGTATACGAGCAGTACTTC
>TRBV6-4|NA|TRBJ2-3|TRBD1
CASSFRFRDRGTDTQYF
TGTGCCAGCAGTTTTCGCTTCCGGGACAGGGGAACAGATACGCAGTATTTT
>TRBV5-1|NA|TRBJ1-4|TRBD1
CASSLGDRGREKLFF
TGCGCCAGCAGCTTGGGCGACAGGGGGCGAGAAAAACTGTTTTTT
>TRBV5-6|NA|TRBJ2-1|NA
CASSLLRVYNEQFF
TGTGCCAGCAGCTTGCTCAGGGTTTACAATGAGCAGTTCTTC
>TRBV6-6|NA|TRBJ2-7|NA
CASNAGVEQYF
TGTGCCAGCAATGCAGGGGTCGAGCAGTACTTC
>TRBV5-1|NA|TRBJ1-4|NA
CASSAGTTYEKLFF
TGCGCCAGCAGCGCCGGGACAACGTATGAAAAACTGTTTTTT
>TRBV10-3|once|TRBJ2-7|TRBD1
CAISVVGDRRSTAGEQYF
TGTGCCATCAGTGTCGTCGGGGACAGGCGATCTACGGCGGGAGAGCAGTACTTC
>TRBV5-1|NA|TRBJ2-7|TRBD1
CASRPDRVTEQYF
TGCGCCAGCAGACCGGACAGGGTAACCGAGCAGTACTTC
>TRBV28|NA|TRBJ2-5|NA
CASSFRVPQETQYF
TGTGCCAGCAGTTTCAGGGTCCCACAAGAGACCCAGTACTTC
>TRBV28|NA|TRBJ1-2|NA
CASTIEASGLVYGYTF
TGTGCCAGCACCATCGAGGCTTCGGGGCTAGTCTATGGCTACACCTTC
>TRBV7-3|once|TRBJ2-1|TRBD2
CASSPQGGRPMGEQFF
TGTGCCAGCAGCCCGCAAGGCGGGAGACCAATGGGTGAGCAGTTCTTC
>TRBV7-6|NA|TRBJ1-1|TRBD1
CASSLPRDREFNTEAFF
TGTGCCAGCAGCTTACCCCGGGACAGGGAATTTAACACTGAAGCTTTCTTT
>TRBV5-1|NA|TRBJ2-7|TRBD2
CASSPGTSGPSF
TGCGCCAGCAGCCCTGGGACTAGCGGACCAAGCTTC
>TRBV28|NA|TRBJ1-1|NA
CASSGSLNTEAFF
TGTGCCAGCAGCGGTAGCCTGAACACTGAAGCTTTCTTT
>TRBV29-1|NA|TRBJ2-2|NA
CSVVGRGKTGELFF
TGCAGCGTTGTCGGTCGGGGGAAGACCGGGGAGCTGTTTTTT
>TRBV10-2|NA|TRBJ2-1|NA
CASSESSGGRTEQFF
TGCGCCAGCAGTGAGTCCTCTGGGGGTCGTACTGAGCAGTTCTTC
>TRBV6-1|few|TRBJ2-7|NA
CASTHIPGYEQYF
TGTGCCAGCACCCACATCCCAGGTTACGAGCAGTACTTC
>TRBV20-1|NA|TRBJ2-7|NA
CSATTYNEQYF
TGCAGTGCCACCACATATAACGAGCAGTACTTC